The 26 T cell receptor beta chains below all came from one sample that was sequenced in a study of long-term antiretroviral therapy in people with HIV. Version v3.0 of the immunoSEQ assay was performed at survey level. Profiling relied on immunoSEQ multiplex PCR, and the TCRdb table lists in-frame clones only, not all of them. The data contain over 35,000 clones, 75% to 90% of them singletons. The sequenced sample was unsorted PBMCs, obtained just before starting antiretroviral therapy. Receptors were obtained from a young woman with HIV.

The V call is TRBV19, the J call TRBJ2-7; 14 bases align to TRBD2. V lost 4 bases and J lost 2; bases outside the gene matches: 7. There are 17 residues in the CDR3. Germline CDR1 reads LNHDA; CDR2 reads SQIVND (reference sequence). The CDR3 DNA reads TGTGCCAGTAGTACTCGGACTAGCGGGAGGACCACCTACGAGCAGTACTTC. It is translated as CASSTRTSGRTTYEQYF.

This clone was observed a handful of times. In nucleotides, the CDR3 is TGTGCCAGCAGTGCGGCGGGCTATGGCTACACCTTC. Amino acids: CASSAAGYGYTF. The gene calls are TRBV6-1 and TRBJ1-2; D uncertain. The CDR3 totals 12 residues. Trimming cost V 4 bases and J 4 bases, with 7 bases left between them. Germline V lookup: CDR1 MNHNS, CDR2 SASEGT.

This chain uses TRBV19 with TRBJ1-1, with a weak D call TRBD1 (6 bases). V lost 5 bases and J 4 bases, leaving 17 bases between the germline ends. The CDR3 runs to 15 residues. Germline values: CDR1 LNHDA, CDR2 SQIVND (reference sequence). The CDR3 region is CASSAEGVAVTEAFF. DNA of the CDR3: TGTGCCAGTAGTGCGGAGGGGGTCGCGGTCACTGAAGCTTTCTTT. Full variable domain (missing parts from reference TRBV19 and TRBJ1-1): DGGITQSPKYLFRKEGQNVTLSCEQNLNHDAMYWYRQDPGQGLRLIYYSQIVNDFQKGDIAEGYSVSREKKESFPLTVTSAQKNPTAFYLCASSAEGVAVTEAFFGQGTRLTVV.

The chain combines TRBV5-1 with TRBJ2-3, with no clear D. The CDR3 is 14 residues long. Trimming cost V 0 bases and J 0 bases, with 5 bases left between them. Germline V CDR1 and CDR2: SGHRS, YFSETQ. Here the CDR3 DNA reads TGCGCCAGCAGCTTGGAACACAGCACAGATACGCAGTATTTT. This sequence encodes CASSLEHSTDTQYF.

The chain links TRBV10-2 to TRBJ2-1; 8 bases line up with TRBD2. Germline V CDR1 and CDR2: WSHSY, SAAADI. V lost 1 base, J lost 6 bases, and 5 bases stayed unmatched. CDR3 length equals 15 residues. CDR3 nucleotide sequence: TGCGCCAGCAGTGAGTTAGCGGGACTCAGCAATGAGCAGTTCTTC. As protein: CASSELAGLSNEQFF.

This chain links TRBV11-2 with TRBJ2-7; 8 bases agree with TRBD1. With V trimmed by 5 bases and J by 3 bases, 6 bases remained unmatched. This CDR3 region has 14 residues. The germline CDR1 and CDR2 sequences are SGHAT and FQNNGV. DNA for the CDR3: TGTGCCAGCAGCCAGATCGGGACAGGCTACGAGCAGTACTTC. Its protein product is CASSQIGTGYEQYF.

This sequence joins TRBV28 and TRBJ1-2, with D possibly being TRBD1 (6 bases). Germline V lookup: CDR1 MDHEN, CDR2 SYDVKM. The CDR3 consists of 12 residues. V was trimmed by 7 bases and J by 4 bases, leaving 10 bases between them. CDR3 nucleotide sequence: TGTGCCAGCACCATCAGGGGCTATGGCTACACCTTC. Amino acid sequence: CASTIRGYGYTF.

The genes are TRBV5-1 and TRBJ2-7; D assignment may be TRBD1 or TRBD2 (5 bases each). Trimming took off 5 bases at V and 2 bases at J, with 14 bases between the two ends. This CDR3 contains 14 residues. Germline values: CDR1 SGHRS, CDR2 YFSETQ. CDR3 residues: CASRPGTGPYEQYF. CDR3 DNA: TGCGCCAGCAGACCCGGGACGGGACCCTACGAGCAGTACTTC.

This clone has a handful of counts. The chain has TRBV19 and TRBJ2-7; possible D gene TRBD1, 6 bases. The CDR3 extends over 13 amino acids. Germline-derived CDR1 and CDR2 are LNHDA and SQIVND (reference sequence). The V end was cut by 9 bases, the J end by 3 bases, with 15 bases between. The CDR3 DNA reads TGTGCCAGCGCCGGGACAACTGTCTACGAGCAGTACTTC. It codes for CASAGTTVYEQYF.

V usage is TRBV2 and J usage is TRBJ2-1, with TRBD2 identical over 8 bases. The CDR3 sequence is 16 residues long. Germline-derived CDR1 and CDR2 are SNHLY and FYNNEI. The V segment lost 0 bases and the J segment 3 bases; nucleotides outside the gene matches: 4. CDR3 in DNA: TGTGCCAGCAGTGAAGCAGCGACTAGCGACTACAATGAGCAGTTCTTC. This gives the protein CASSEAATSDYNEQFF.

The chain recombines TRBV5-4 with TRBJ1-4; D is possibly TRBD1 (6 bases). CDR3 length equals 17 residues. Germline-derived CDR1 and CDR2 are SGHNT and YYREEE (reference sequence). V lost 0 bases and J lost 8, with 20 bases in between. The CDR3 loop reads CASSLGQGRGLEEKLFF. Here the CDR3 DNA reads TGTGCCAGCAGCTTGGGCCAGGGGAGAGGCCTGGAGGAAAAACTGTTTTTT.

The J gene is TRBJ1-1, the V gene TRBV15; 7 bases agree with TRBD1. The CDR3 covers 13 residues. V shed 4 bases, J shed 6 bases, and the junction held 5 bases outside the gene matches. Germline V gene sequence: CDR1 LNHNV, CDR2 YYDKDF (reference sequence). Here the CDR3 DNA reads TGTGCCACCAGCAAAACAGGGGATCCTGAAGCTTTCTTT. Protein sequence: CATSKTGDPEAFF.

This clone has only a few counts. This sequence joins TRBV7-6 and TRBJ2-7; 8 bases are a match to TRBD2. This CDR3 has 15 amino acids. Looked up from germline, CDR1 is SGHVS and CDR2 is FNYEAQ. The trim removed 0 bases at V and 3 bases at J, leaving 4 bases unmatched. CDR3 loop: CASSLAGSGVYEQYF. The DNA of the CDR3 is TGTGCCAGCAGCTTAGCTGGTAGCGGGGTCTACGAGCAGTACTTC.

This chain links TRBV9 with TRBJ2-1; 7 nucleotides agree with TRBD2. This CDR3 contains 15 residues. V trimming: 0 bases; J trimming: 4 bases; junction bases outside the gene matches: 4. Germline lookup yields CDR1 SGDLS and CDR2 YYNGEE. As DNA, the CDR3 is TGTGCCAGCAGCGTAGTACCTAGCGGATACAATGAGCAGTTCTTC. Amino acids: CASSVVPSGYNEQFF.

This rearrangement joins TRBV25-1 to TRBJ1-1; no clear D gene. The V gene lost 8 bases and the J gene lost 6 bases, with 13 bases spanning the gap. The V gene's germline CDR1 is MGHDK and CDR2 SYGVNS. The CDR3 spans 12 residues. Here the CDR3 DNA reads TGTGCCAGCCTAGCTCATGGGGCTGAAGCTTTCTTT. It specifies CASLAHGAEAFF.

The V gene is TRBV6-4, the J gene TRBJ1-2; D is unclear. The V end was cut by 6 bases, the J end by 1 base, with 6 bases between. This CDR3 is 12 amino acids long. CDR1 MRHNA and CDR2 SNTAGT come from the germline V gene. The CDR3 protein is CASRDGNYGYTF. CDR3 nucleotides: TGTGCCAGCAGAGACGGTAACTATGGCTACACCTTC.

J is TRBJ1-2 and V is TRBV9, with D tentatively TRBD1 (6 bases). The CDR3 totals 13 residues. V was trimmed by 0 bases and J by 8 bases, leaving 11 bases between them. The germline CDR1 and CDR2 sequences are SGDLS and YYNGEE. The chain's CDR3 is CASSVVDSWGYTF. For the CDR3, the DNA is TGTGCCAGCAGCGTAGTGGACAGTTGGGGCTACACCTTC.

The gene calls are TRBV11-3 and TRBJ2-1; 9 nucleotides match TRBD2. This CDR3 is built from 15 residues. V lost 5 bases to trimming and J lost 4 bases; unmatched junction nucleotides: 6. Germline CDR1 reads SGHNT; CDR2 reads YENEEA. CDR3: CASSRTSALYNEQFF. CDR3 coding DNA: TGTGCCAGCAGCCGGACTAGCGCGTTGTACAATGAGCAGTTCTTC.

V is TRBV7-2 and J is TRBJ2-1; 10 positions agree with TRBD2. The V gene's germline CDR1 is SGHTA and CDR2 FQGNSA. With V trimmed by 1 base and J by 7 bases, 4 bases remained unmatched. This CDR3 is 15 amino acids long. CDR3 in DNA: TGTGCCAGCAGCTTAGTTTCAGCGGGAGGGAATGAGCAGTTCTTC. Protein sequence: CASSLVSAGGNEQFF. Using reference TRBV7-2 and TRBJ2-1 for the parts outside the CDR3, the full variable domain is GAGVSQSPSNKVTEKGKDVELRCDPISGHTALYWYRQSLGQGLEFLIYFQGNSAPDKSGLPSDRFSAERTGGSVSTLTIQRTQQEDSAVYLCASSLVSAGGNEQFFGPGTRLTVL.

The CDR3 sequence: CASSDGLGGRLFF. CDR3 coding DNA: TGTGCCAGCAGTGACGGTCTGGGGGGGCGTCTGTTCTTC. The chain joins TRBV6-1 to TRBJ2-1; D is possibly TRBD2 (7 bases). The germline V and J ends were trimmed by 3 bases and 15 bases, with 18 bases remaining between them. CDR1 is MNHNS, CDR2 SASEGT, per germline. The CDR3 totals 13 residues.

J is TRBJ2-7 and V is TRBV7-2, with a tentative D call TRBD2 (6 bases). Trimming removed 2 bases from V and 0 bases from J, with 11 bases in between. Germline assignment: CDR1 SGHTA and CDR2 FQGNSA. The CDR3 sequence is 15 residues long. The CDR3 region has the DNA TGTGCCAGCAGCTTATCTTGGGGAGGCTCCTACGAGCAGTACTTC. Protein: CASSLSWGGSYEQYF.

The chain couples TRBV6-5 to TRBJ2-5; 7 nucleotides align to TRBD2. CDR1 is MNHEY, CDR2 SVGAGI, per germline. After removal of 3 bases from V and 2 bases from J, the junction contained 6 bases not matched to a gene. The CDR3 has 15 amino acids. The CDR3 here is CASSYSLAAQETQYF. CDR3 DNA: TGTGCCAGCAGTTATAGCCTAGCGGCACAAGAGACCCAGTACTTC.

The V gene is TRBV6-5, the J gene TRBJ1-1; tentative D call: TRBD1 (5 bases). The CDR3 spans 11 residues. Germline values: CDR1 MNHEY, CDR2 SVGAGI. Trimming took off 4 bases at V and 6 bases at J, with 6 bases between the two ends. Here the CDR3 DNA reads TGTGCCAGCAGTTCGGGGGCTGAAGCTTTCTTT. Translated, it gives CASSSGAEAFF.

The chain is built from TRBV28 and TRBJ2-7; 12 bases align to TRBD2. Unmatched junction bases numbered 3, after V lost 7 bases and J lost 2 bases. The CDR3 loop spans 14 amino acids. The germline V gene encodes CDR1 MDHEN and CDR2 SYDVKM. CDR3 protein: CASTRTSGTYEQYF. The CDR3 bases are TGTGCCAGCACCCGGACTAGCGGGACCTACGAGCAGTACTTC. Using reference TRBV28 and TRBJ2-7 for the parts outside the CDR3, the full variable domain is DVKVTQSSRYLVKRTGEKVFLECVQDMDHENMFWYRQDPGLGLRLIYFSYDVKMKEKGDIPEGYSVSREKKERFSLILESASTNQTSMYLCASTRTSGTYEQYFGPGTRLTVT.

V and J are TRBV5-1 and TRBJ1-2; TRBD1 matches 8 bases. Germline values: CDR1 SGHRS, CDR2 YFSETQ. The CDR3 length is 17 residues. V shed 0 bases and J 6 bases; nucleotides not matched to a gene: 13. CDR3 sequence (DNA): TGCGCCAGCAGCTTGGCCCAGGGGGCCCTTTTGGTGGATGGCTACACCTTC. As protein: CASSLAQGALLVDGYTF.

The chain has TRBV7-9 and TRBJ1-4; maybe TRBD1 (6 bases). V lost 5 bases and J lost 5, with 15 bases in between. This CDR3 is built from 15 residues. In germline, CDR1 is SEHNR, CDR2 FQNEAQ (reference sequence). The CDR3 here is CASSARQARNEKLFF. In DNA, the CDR3 is TGTGCCAGCAGCGCACGACAGGCCCGCAATGAAAAACTGTTTTTT.